The 17 T cell receptor beta chains in this list originate from one sample, sequenced in a study of identical twins. TCRdb passed the 5' RACE reads through MiXCR, listing each CDR3 protein once. Here the sample spans roughly 710,000 distinct CDR3 sequences, roughly 6% being singletons. Material: naive T cells sorted from blood. These receptors were obtained from a man between 18 and 29 years old in good health.

This clonotype was recorded at least ten times. The chain carries TRBV11-2 and TRBJ2-2; the D gene could be TRBD1 or TRBD2 (5 bases each). Trimming cost V 4 bases and J 4 bases, with 16 bases left between them. Germline-derived CDR1 and CDR2 are SGHAT and FQNNGV. This CDR3 comprises 16 residues. The CDR3 sequence: CASSSSMTGPTGELFF. In DNA, the CDR3 is TGTGCCAGCAGCTCCTCGATGACGGGACCCACCGGGGAGCTGTTTTTT.

This clonotype was observed at least ten times. The V gene is TRBV20-1, the J gene TRBJ2-3, with TRBD2 matching over 14 bases. Germline lookup yields CDR1 DFQATT and CDR2 SNEGSKA (reference sequence). The V and J ends lost 1 base and 5 bases, in that order; junction bases with no gene match: 8. The CDR3 has 17 amino acids. The CDR3: CSARAPGLAGVLDTQYF. The CDR3 region has the DNA TGCAGTGCTAGAGCGCCGGGACTAGCGGGAGTCTTAGATACGCAGTATTTT.

This clonotype occurred a few times. In DNA form, the CDR3 reads TGCGCCAGCAGCCAACCTCAGGGGGGTACTGGGACCCAGTACTTC. This gives the protein CASSQPQGGTGTQYF. The chain employs TRBV4-1 and TRBJ2-5; perhaps TRBD1 as D (7 bases). V shed 2 bases and J shed 7 bases, with 17 bases lying between them. CDR3 size: 15 residues. Germline V gene data show CDR1 as MGHRA and CDR2 as YSYEKL.

The chain uses TRBV27 and TRBJ1-5, with no clear D. V lost 8 bases and J lost 2, with 16 bases in between. The CDR3 totals 15 residues. CDR1 and CDR2 from the germline V gene are MNHEY and SMNVEV (reference sequence). CDR3 sequence reads: CASARVTLGNQPQHF. The CDR3, as DNA: TGTGCCAGCGCCCGAGTTACCCTTGGCAATCAGCCCCAGCATTTT.

V is TRBV11-3 and J is TRBJ2-5; 9 nucleotides agree with TRBD1. In germline, CDR1 is SGHNT, CDR2 YENEEA. The CDR3 is made up of 15 amino acids. V lost 5 bases, J lost 2 bases, and 6 bases stayed unmatched. The CDR3 DNA reads TGTGCCAGCAGCCACGGGACAGGGACACAAGAGACCCAGTACTTC. The encoded protein is CASSHGTGTQETQYF.

The sample holds a few counts of this clonotype. This chain joins TRBV6-1 and TRBJ2-1, with unresolved D. V was clipped by 6 bases and J by 2 bases, with 14 bases between them. This CDR3 contains 15 residues. CDR1 and CDR2 (germline): MNHNS, SASEGT. The CDR3 loop is CASRRAAETYNEQFF. In DNA, the CDR3 is TGTGCCAGCAGGCGAGCAGCCGAAACCTACAATGAGCAGTTCTTC.

This clonotype was found many times. This chain joins TRBV7-8 and TRBJ2-7; 7 nucleotides line up with TRBD2. Germline V CDR1 and CDR2: SGHVS, FQNEAQ. J lost 6 bases, V lost 3 bases, and 8 bases had no gene match. The CDR3 extends over 14 amino acids. CDR3 residues: CASSLDRLASEQYF. The CDR3 DNA sequence: TGTGCCAGCAGCTTGGACCGACTAGCTAGCGAGCAGTACTTC. Full variable domain (remainder filled in from reference TRBV7-8 and TRBJ2-7): GAGVSQSPRYKVAKRGQDVALRCDPISGHVSLFWYQQALGQGPEFLTYFQNEAQLDKSGLPSDRFFAERPEGSVSTLKIQRTQQEDSAVYLCASSLDRLASEQYFGPGTRLTVT.

J is TRBJ2-7 and V is TRBV7-2; TRBD2 matches at 10 bases. J gave up 0 bases and V 6 bases, and 5 bases lay outside the gene matches. Per the germline V gene, CDR1 is SGHTA and CDR2 is FQGNSA. The CDR3 has 15 residues. The CDR3 region is CASRPPSGSSYEQYF. The CDR3, as DNA: TGTGCCAGCAGACCCCCTAGCGGGAGCTCCTACGAGCAGTACTTC.

The V call is TRBV3-1, the J call TRBJ2-1, with TRBD2 identical over 9 bases. This CDR3 region has 17 residues. With 0 bases clipped from V and 9 bases from J, the junction kept 12 bases outside the gene matches. The germline V gene encodes CDR1 LGHDT and CDR2 YNNKEL (reference sequence). The CDR3 protein is CASSQDQASGIPGEQFF. In nucleotides, the CDR3 is TGTGCCAGCAGCCAAGATCAGGCTAGCGGGATCCCGGGTGAGCAGTTCTTC.

This clonotype has at least ten counts. The chain recombines TRBV12-3 or TRBV12-4 with TRBJ2-7; tentatively, D is TRBD1 (6 bases). The germline V and J ends were trimmed by 3 bases and 5 bases, with 17 bases remaining between them. The CDR3 consists of 15 residues. The CDR3 sequence: CASSFRKQGMDEQYV. The CDR3 bases are TGTGCCAGCAGTTTTCGTAAACAGGGTATGGACGAGCAGTACGTC.

This clonotype was detected a few times. The V call is TRBV12-3 or TRBV12-4, the J call TRBJ1-6, with TRBD1 matching over 9 bases. The CDR3 is 14 amino acids. J was trimmed by 10 bases and V by 6 bases; bases with no gene match: 7. CDR3: CASSLQGASSPLHF. The CDR3 DNA sequence: TGTGCCAGCAGCCTACAGGGGGCAAGCTCACCCCTCCACTTT.

This clonotype was seen ten or more times. The chain links TRBV29-1 to TRBJ1-5; 10 bases are a match to TRBD1. V lost 7 bases and J lost 6; bases outside the gene matches: 6. The CDR3 consists of 13 residues. CDR1 SQVTM and CDR2 ANQGSEA come from the germline V gene. The DNA of the CDR3 is TGCAGCGCTGCGACAGGGGGCGGTCAGCCCCAGCATTTT. Translation gives CSAATGGGQPQHF.

This clonotype was picked up a small number of times. V and J are TRBV3-1 and TRBJ1-3, with D uncertain. The CDR3 loop spans 15 amino acids. Looked up from germline, CDR1 is LGHDT and CDR2 is YNNKEL (reference sequence). The germline V and J ends were trimmed by 0 bases and 0 bases, with 6 bases remaining between them. Here the CDR3 reads CASSQDHISGNTIYF. CDR3 coding DNA: TGTGCCAGCAGCCAAGATCATATCTCTGGAAACACCATATATTTT.

The sample holds many counts of this clonotype. The rearrangement joins TRBV12-3 or TRBV12-4 to TRBJ1-5, with D possibly being TRBD1 (6 bases). Trimming cost V 1 base and J 4 bases, with 17 bases left between them. This CDR3 contains 17 residues. For the CDR3, the DNA is TGTGCCAGCAGTTTAGGTGACAGGCTGCTGGGAAATCAGCCCCAGCATTTT. Translating gives CASSLGDRLLGNQPQHF.

This clonotype was picked up many times. V gene TRBV28 combines with J gene TRBJ1-6, with D tentatively TRBD1 (5 bases). This CDR3 comprises 15 residues. Germline loops: CDR1 MDHEN, CDR2 SYDVKM. V lost 3 bases to trimming and J lost 6 bases, with 12 bases between them. The CDR3 coding sequence is TGTGCCAGCAGTTTGGGGGACGGGTTTAATTCACCCCTCCACTTT. It is translated as CASSLGDGFNSPLHF.

This clonotype was seen many times. The chain uses TRBV6-5 and TRBJ1-6; 8 bases fit TRBD1. Germline CDR1 is MNHEY and CDR2 is SVGAGI. The CDR3 sequence is 18 residues long. J lost 0 bases, V lost 3 bases, and 7 bases had no gene match. Written as DNA, the CDR3 is TGTGCCAGCAGTTATTCCCGACAGGGGAGCTCCTATAATTCACCCCTCCACTTT. Translated: CASSYSRQGSSYNSPLHF.

In its sample, this clonotype was seen many times. The J gene is TRBJ2-7, the V gene TRBV6-1; no clear D. The CDR3 sequence is 16 residues long. CDR1 is MNHNS and CDR2 is SASEGT in the germline V gene. V lost 6 bases, J lost 3 bases, and 21 bases lay in between. Written as DNA, the CDR3 is TGTGCCAGCAGCCTAGGTTGGCAGGCACACAACTACGAGCAGTACTTC. Its translation: CASSLGWQAHNYEQYF.